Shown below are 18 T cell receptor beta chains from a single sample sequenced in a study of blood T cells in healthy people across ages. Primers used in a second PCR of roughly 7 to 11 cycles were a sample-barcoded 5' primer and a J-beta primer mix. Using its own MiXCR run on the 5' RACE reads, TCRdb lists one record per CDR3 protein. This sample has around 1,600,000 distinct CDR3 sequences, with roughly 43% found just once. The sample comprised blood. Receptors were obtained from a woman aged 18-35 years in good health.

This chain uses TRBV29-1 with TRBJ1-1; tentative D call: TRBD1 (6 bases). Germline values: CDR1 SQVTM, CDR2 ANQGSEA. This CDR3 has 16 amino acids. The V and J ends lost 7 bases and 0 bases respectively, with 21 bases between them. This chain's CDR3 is CSANRAVVDLNTEAFF. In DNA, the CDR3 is TGCAGCGCAAACAGGGCCGTAGTAGACTTGAACACTGAAGCTTTCTTT.

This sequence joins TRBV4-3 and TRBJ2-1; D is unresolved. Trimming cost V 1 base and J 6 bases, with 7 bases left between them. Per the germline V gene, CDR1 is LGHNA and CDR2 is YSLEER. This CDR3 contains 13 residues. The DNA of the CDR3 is TGCGCCAGCAGCCAAGGTCGGGCCAATGAGCAGTTCTTC. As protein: CASSQGRANEQFF.

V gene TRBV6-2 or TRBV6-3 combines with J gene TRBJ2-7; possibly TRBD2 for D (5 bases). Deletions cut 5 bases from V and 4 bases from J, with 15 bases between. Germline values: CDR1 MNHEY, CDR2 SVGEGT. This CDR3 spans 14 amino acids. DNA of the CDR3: TGTGCCAGCAGTCCCCAATCTCCGGGATACGAGCAGTACTTC. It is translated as CASSPQSPGYEQYF.

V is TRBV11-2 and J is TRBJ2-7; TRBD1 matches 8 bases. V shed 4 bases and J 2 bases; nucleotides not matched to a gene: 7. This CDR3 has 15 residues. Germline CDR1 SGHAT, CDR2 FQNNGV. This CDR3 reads CASSSRDRLTYEQYF. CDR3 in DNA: TGTGCCAGCAGCTCTAGGGACAGGCTCACCTACGAGCAGTACTTC.

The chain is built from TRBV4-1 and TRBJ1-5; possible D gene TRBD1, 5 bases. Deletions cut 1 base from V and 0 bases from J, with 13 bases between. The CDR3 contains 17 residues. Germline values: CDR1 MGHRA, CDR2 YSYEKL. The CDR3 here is CASSQVPEGDSNQPQHF. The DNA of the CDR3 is TGCGCCAGCAGCCAAGTCCCCGAAGGGGATAGCAATCAGCCCCAGCATTTT.

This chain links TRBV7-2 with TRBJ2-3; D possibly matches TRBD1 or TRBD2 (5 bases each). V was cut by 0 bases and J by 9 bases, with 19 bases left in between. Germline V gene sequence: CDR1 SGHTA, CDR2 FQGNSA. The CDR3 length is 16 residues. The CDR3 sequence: CASSLALGPGHDTQYF. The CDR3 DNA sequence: TGTGCCAGCAGCTTAGCGTTGGGACCTGGCCACGACACGCAGTATTTT. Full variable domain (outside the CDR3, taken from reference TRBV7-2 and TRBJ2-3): GAGVSQSPSNKVTEKGKDVELRCDPISGHTALYWYRQSLGQGLEFLIYFQGNSAPDKSGLPSDRFSAERTGGSVSTLTIQRTQQEDSAVYLCASSLALGPGHDTQYFGPGTRLTVL.

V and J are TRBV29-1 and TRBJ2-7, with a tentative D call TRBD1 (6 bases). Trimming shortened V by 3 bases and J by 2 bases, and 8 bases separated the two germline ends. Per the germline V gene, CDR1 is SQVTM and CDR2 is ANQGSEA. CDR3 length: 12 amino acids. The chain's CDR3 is CSVDSGAYEQYF. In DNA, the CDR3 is TGCAGCGTTGATTCAGGGGCCTACGAGCAGTACTTC.

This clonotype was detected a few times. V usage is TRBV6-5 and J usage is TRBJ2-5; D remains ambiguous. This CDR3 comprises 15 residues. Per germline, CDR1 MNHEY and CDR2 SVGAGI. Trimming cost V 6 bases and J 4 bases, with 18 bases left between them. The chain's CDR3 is CASSTQYRAVETQYF. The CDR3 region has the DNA TGTGCCAGCAGCACCCAGTATCGGGCGGTAGAGACCCAGTACTTC.

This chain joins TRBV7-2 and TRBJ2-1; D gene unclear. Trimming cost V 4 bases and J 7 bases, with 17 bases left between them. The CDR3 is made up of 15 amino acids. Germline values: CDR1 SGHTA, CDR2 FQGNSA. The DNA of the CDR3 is TGTGCCAGCAGCTATAGGGATGTAGTTATAAATGAGCAGTTCTTC. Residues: CASSYRDVVINEQFF.

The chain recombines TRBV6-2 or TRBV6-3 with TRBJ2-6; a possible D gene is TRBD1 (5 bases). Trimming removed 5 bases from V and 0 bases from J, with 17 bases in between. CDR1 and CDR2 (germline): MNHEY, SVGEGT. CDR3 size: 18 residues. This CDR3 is CASSSWGQAHSGANVLTF. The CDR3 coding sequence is TGTGCCAGCAGTAGTTGGGGCCAGGCACACTCTGGGGCCAACGTCCTGACTTTC.

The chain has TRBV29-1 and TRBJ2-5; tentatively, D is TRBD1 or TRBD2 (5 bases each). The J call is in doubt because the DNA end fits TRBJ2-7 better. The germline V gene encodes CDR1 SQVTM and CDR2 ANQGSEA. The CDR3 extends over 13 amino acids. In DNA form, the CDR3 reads TGCAGCGTCAGACGGGACCGAGACTACGAGCAGTACTTC. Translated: CSVRRDRDYEQYF.

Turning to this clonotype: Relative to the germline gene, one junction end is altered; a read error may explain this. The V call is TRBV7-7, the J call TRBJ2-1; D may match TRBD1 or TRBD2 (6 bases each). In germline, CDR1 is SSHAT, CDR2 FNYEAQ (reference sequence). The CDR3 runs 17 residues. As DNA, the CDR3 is TGTGCTAGCAGCTTACTAGGGGGGCCCAGGTCCTACAATGAGCAGTTCTTC. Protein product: CASSLLGGPRSYNEQFF.

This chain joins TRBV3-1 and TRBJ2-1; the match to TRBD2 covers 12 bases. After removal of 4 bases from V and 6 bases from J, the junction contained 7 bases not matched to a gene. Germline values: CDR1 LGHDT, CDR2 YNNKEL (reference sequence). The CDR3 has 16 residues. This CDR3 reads CASSRLTSGRGNEQFF. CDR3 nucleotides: TGTGCCAGCAGCCGATTGACTAGCGGGAGAGGCAATGAGCAGTTCTTC.

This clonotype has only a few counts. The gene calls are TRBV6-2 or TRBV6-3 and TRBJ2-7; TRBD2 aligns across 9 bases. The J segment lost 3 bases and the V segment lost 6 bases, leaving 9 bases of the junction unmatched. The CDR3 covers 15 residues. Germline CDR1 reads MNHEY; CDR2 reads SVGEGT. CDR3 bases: TGTGCCAGCAGCCACAGCGGGAGGAATAACTACGAGCAGTACTTC. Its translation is CASSHSGRNNYEQYF.

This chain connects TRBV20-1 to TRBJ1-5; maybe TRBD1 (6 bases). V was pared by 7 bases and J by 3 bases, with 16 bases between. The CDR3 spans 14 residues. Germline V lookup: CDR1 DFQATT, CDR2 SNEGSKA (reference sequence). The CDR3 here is CSVDLDSHNQPQHF. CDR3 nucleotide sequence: TGCAGTGTCGACTTGGACAGCCACAATCAGCCCCAGCATTTT.

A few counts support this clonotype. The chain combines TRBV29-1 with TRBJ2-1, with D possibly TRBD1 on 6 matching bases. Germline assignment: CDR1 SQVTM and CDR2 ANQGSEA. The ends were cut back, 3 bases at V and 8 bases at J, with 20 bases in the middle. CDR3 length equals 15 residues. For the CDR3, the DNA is TGCAGCGTTGAGAAAATGGCAGGGGCCAGAGATGAGCAGTTCTTC. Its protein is CSVEKMAGARDEQFF.

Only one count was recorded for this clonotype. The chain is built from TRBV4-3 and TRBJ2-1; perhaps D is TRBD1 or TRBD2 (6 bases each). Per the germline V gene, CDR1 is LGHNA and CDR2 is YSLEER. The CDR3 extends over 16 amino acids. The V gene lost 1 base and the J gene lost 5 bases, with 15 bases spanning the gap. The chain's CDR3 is CASSQGFAGEDNEQFF. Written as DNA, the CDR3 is TGCGCCAGCAGCCAAGGGTTCGCAGGGGAGGACAATGAGCAGTTCTTC.

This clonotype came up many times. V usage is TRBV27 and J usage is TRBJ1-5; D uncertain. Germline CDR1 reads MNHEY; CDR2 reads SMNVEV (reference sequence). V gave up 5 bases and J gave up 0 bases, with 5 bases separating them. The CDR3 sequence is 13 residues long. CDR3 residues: CASSVASNQPQHF. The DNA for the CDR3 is TGTGCCAGCAGTGTCGCTAGCAATCAGCCCCAGCATTTT.